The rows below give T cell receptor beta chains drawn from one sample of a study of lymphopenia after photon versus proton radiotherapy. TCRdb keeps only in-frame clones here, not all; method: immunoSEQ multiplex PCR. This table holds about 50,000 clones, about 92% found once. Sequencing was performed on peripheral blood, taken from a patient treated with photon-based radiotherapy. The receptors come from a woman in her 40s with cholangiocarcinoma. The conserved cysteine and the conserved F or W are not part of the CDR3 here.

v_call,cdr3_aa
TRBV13,ASTRSNSAGASGANVLT
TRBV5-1,ASSITLRGNYEQY
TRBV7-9,ASSPTGPRDIYGYT
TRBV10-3,AIRGQGGEAGELF
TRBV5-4,ASSLRGRTGYT
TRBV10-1,ASSDPGTDTQY
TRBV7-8,ASSLRDPGLTNTEAF
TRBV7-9,ASSSGGPREQY
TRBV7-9,ASSSYSGFWETQY
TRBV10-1,ASRGEANTGELF
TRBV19,ASLGRDTQY
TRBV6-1,ASTWDYQAPEAF